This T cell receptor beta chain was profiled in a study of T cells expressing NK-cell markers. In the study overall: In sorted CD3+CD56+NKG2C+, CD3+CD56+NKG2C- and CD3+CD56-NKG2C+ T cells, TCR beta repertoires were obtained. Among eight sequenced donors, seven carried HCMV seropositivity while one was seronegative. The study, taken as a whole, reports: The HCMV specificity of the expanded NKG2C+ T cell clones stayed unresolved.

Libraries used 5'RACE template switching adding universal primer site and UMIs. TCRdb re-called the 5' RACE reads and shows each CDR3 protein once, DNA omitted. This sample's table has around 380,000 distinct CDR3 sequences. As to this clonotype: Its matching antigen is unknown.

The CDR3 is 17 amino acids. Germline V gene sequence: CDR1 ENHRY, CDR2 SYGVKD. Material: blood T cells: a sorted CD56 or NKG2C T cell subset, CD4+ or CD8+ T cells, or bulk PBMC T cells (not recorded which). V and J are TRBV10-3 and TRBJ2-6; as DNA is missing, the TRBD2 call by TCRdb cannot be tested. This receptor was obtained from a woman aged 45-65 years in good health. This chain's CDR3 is CAIREREGRSGANVLTF.